Reported below is one T cell receptor beta chain. This CDR3 spans 17 amino acids. Per the germline V gene, CDR1 is LNHNV and CDR2 is YYDKDF (reference sequence). J lost 1 base, V lost 5 bases, and 9 bases had no gene match. Unsorted PBMC DNA was run through sequencing on ten immunoSEQ deep assay plates. Original analysis: Junction-only sequences produced by ImmunoSEQ had no quality scores, so filtering differed. Assay used: immunoSEQ multiplex PCR; TCRdb lists only in-frame clones, some missing. The DNA was the basis for D and trimming; V, J and clone size are from that table. The repertoire has about half a million clones, about 80% of them found once; the top ten carry roughly 12%. All the donors were Caucasian adults who lived in Nashville, Tennessee. This record belongs to a study of shared clonotypes between healthy human individuals.

The sample comprised PBMCs. The TCR sequence derives from a woman between 40 and 50 years old in good health. Some clones in this sample may be carry-over from other donors' samples. The V call is TRBV15, the J call TRBJ2-2, with 8 bases aligning to TRBD1. This chain's CDR3 is CATSFGTGRQNTGELFF. CDR3 sequence (DNA): TGTGCCACCAGCTTCGGGACAGGCCGACAGAACACCGGGGAGCTGTTTTTT.